Listed below are T cell receptor beta chains from one sample, sequenced in a study of blood T cells in healthy people across ages. TCRdb fed the 5' RACE reads into MiXCR, producing one record per CDR3 protein. The top ten hold less than 15% of the sample, which has approximately 1,000,000 distinct CDR3 sequences, around two fifths seen once. Sequencing was done on a sample of blood. These receptors all stem from a man younger than 35 in good health. Each CDR3 is given with its conserved first and last residue. D genes are given only for firm matches. Some rows mark clone size as missing; the rest say once, few, many or name a class of expanded clone.

j_call | d_call | clone_size | v_call | cdr3_aa | cdr3_nt
TRBJ2-3 | NA | many | TRBV7-2 | CASSLVGGESTDTQYF | TGTGCCAGCAGCTTAGTCGGTGGGGAGAGCACAGATACGCAGTATTTT
TRBJ2-1 | TRBD2 | few | TRBV13 | CASSHLAGGPNEQFF | TGTGCCAGCAGTCATCTAGCGGGGGGGCCGAATGAGCAGTTCTTC
TRBJ2-3 | NA | few | TRBV9 | CASSVVTRGAQDTQYF | TGTGCCAGCAGCGTAGTGACACGAGGGGCCCAAGATACGCAGTATTTT
TRBJ2-7 | NA | NA | TRBV12-3/TRBV12-4 | CASSLMPYEQYF | TGTGCCAGCAGTTTAATGCCCTACGAGCAGTACTTC
TRBJ1-1 | NA | few | TRBV20-1 | CSARNMGTHAFF | TGCAGTGCTAGAAATATGGGGACGCACGCTTTCTTT
TRBJ2-3 | NA | NA | TRBV27 | CASSFSQDGDTQYF | TGTGCCAGCAGTTTCTCCCAGGACGGGGATACGCAGTATTTT
TRBJ2-7 | TRBD1 | few | TRBV12-3/TRBV12-4 | CASSLARQGADEQYF | TGTGCCAGCAGTTTAGCCCGACAGGGGGCTGACGAGCAGTACTTC
TRBJ1-1 | NA | few | TRBV12-3/TRBV12-4 | CASSKDNWHAEAFF | TGTGCCAGCAGCAAGGACAATTGGCACGCTGAAGCTTTCTTT
TRBJ2-1 | TRBD2 | NA | TRBV27 | CASSSTSTAGGPSRETQFF | TGTGCCAGCAGTTCCACCTCAACAGCGGGGGGGCCGTCACGGGAGACCCAGTTCTTC
TRBJ2-1 | TRBD1 | few | TRBV5-1 | CASKVGTGPHNEQFF | TGCGCCAGCAAAGTGGGGACAGGCCCCCACAATGAGCAGTTCTTC
TRBJ1-1 | TRBD1 | few | TRBV4-1 | CASSRLGQGTTEAFF | TGCGCCAGCAGCCGATTGGGACAGGGGACCACTGAAGCTTTCTTT
TRBJ1-6 | NA | NA | TRBV4-3 | CASSQDLGRNSPLHF | TGCGCCAGCAGCCAAGATCTGGGAAGGAATTCACCCCTCCACTTT
TRBJ1-1 | NA | NA | TRBV27 | CASSVDLMNTEAFF | TGTGCCAGCAGTGTGGACTTAATGAACACTGAAGCTTTCTTT
TRBJ2-1 | TRBD2 | few | TRBV20-1 | CSASRPGLAVHEQFF | TGCAGTGCTAGCAGACCAGGACTAGCGGTGCATGAGCAGTTCTTC
TRBJ1-5 | NA | few | TRBV27 | CASSLSPTQPQHF | TGTGCCAGCAGTTTATCGCCGACTCAGCCCCAGCATTTT
TRBJ2-5 | NA | NA | TRBV2 | CASSGRKRIRYF | TGTGCCAGCAGTGGAAGAAAAAGGATACGGTACTTC
TRBJ2-2 | TRBD1 | NA | TRBV7-9 | CASSGTQGGQGETGELFF | TGTGCCAGCAGCGGTACCCAAGGCGGACAGGGGGAAACCGGGGAGCTGTTTTTT
TRBJ2-5 | NA | many | TRBV12-3/TRBV12-4 | CASSSRETQYF | TGTGCCAGCAGCTCTCGAGAGACCCAGTACTTC
TRBJ1-2 | NA | NA | TRBV9 | CASSVDGGVSGYTF | TGTGCCAGCAGCGTAGACGGGGGCGTCAGCGGCTACACCTTC
TRBJ2-1 | TRBD2 | few | TRBV4-2 | CASSKTSGDSNTYNEQFF | TGTGCCAGCAGTAAGACTAGCGGGGACTCCAACACCTACAATGAGCAGTTCTTC
TRBJ2-5 | NA | few | TRBV27 | CASSLLWTTAEPETQYF | TGTGCCAGCAGTTTATTATGGACTACGGCGGAACCAGAGACCCAGTACTTC
TRBJ1-1 | NA | few | TRBV20-1 | CSARVQGPWRSTEAFF | TGCAGTGCTAGGGTCCAGGGGCCATGGAGGAGTACTGAAGCTTTCTTT
TRBJ1-5 | NA | NA | TRBV12-3/TRBV12-4 | CASTPTDNQPQHF | TGTGCCAGCACCCCTACAGATAATCAGCCCCAGCATTTT
TRBJ2-7 | TRBD1 | NA | TRBV4-3 | CAGSQDRDLYEQYF | TGCGCTGGCAGCCAAGACAGGGATCTCTACGAGCAGTACTTC
TRBJ2-7 | NA | few | TRBV2 | CASSEGGRSSYEQYF | TGTGCCAGCAGTGAAGGAGGACGGAGCTCCTACGAGCAGTACTTC
TRBJ1-6 | NA | NA | TRBV27 | CASSLGVLNSPLHF | TGTGCCAGCAGTTTAGGGGTCCTCAATTCACCCCTCCACTTT
TRBJ2-3 | NA | few | TRBV19 | CASSMARDTQYF | TGTGCCAGTAGTATGGCTAGAGATACGCAGTATTTT
TRBJ2-1 | NA | NA | TRBV4-1 | CASSQGVKETQFF | TGCGCCAGCAGTCAAGGGGTAAAAGAGACCCAGTTCTTC
TRBJ1-1 | NA | few | TRBV4-2 | CASSPEPPLNTEAFF | TGTGCCAGCAGCCCGGAACCCCCACTAAACACTGAAGCTTTCTTT
TRBJ1-1 | NA | NA | TRBV4-2 | CASSQGEAGRAFF | TGTGCCAGCAGCCAAGGTGAAGCAGGGCGCGCTTTCTTT
TRBJ1-2 | NA | few | TRBV20-1 | CSAAPRDFYTF | TGCAGTGCTGCACCACGGGACTTCTACACCTTC
TRBJ1-3 | NA | NA | TRBV7-9 | CASSRRVDPSGNTIYF | TGTGCCAGCAGCCGAAGAGTTGACCCCTCTGGAAACACCATATATTTT
TRBJ1-4 | NA | few | TRBV7-2 | CASSALPATNEKLFF | TGTGCCAGCAGCGCCCTCCCTGCAACTAATGAAAAACTGTTTTTT
TRBJ1-4 | NA | NA | TRBV14 | CASSQDRRRLNEKLFF | TGTGCCAGCAGCCAAGATCGGCGCAGACTTAATGAAAAACTGTTTTTT
TRBJ1-2 | TRBD1 | few | TRBV11-2 | CASSLVLTGMTSGYTF | TGTGCCAGCAGCTTAGTCCTGACAGGGATGACCTCTGGCTACACCTTC
TRBJ1-1 | NA | few | TRBV9 | CASSEEVWTEAFF | TGTGCCAGCAGCGAAGAGGTGTGGACTGAAGCTTTCTTT
TRBJ2-1 | TRBD2 | NA | TRBV29-1 | CSVDPRSGGNEQFF | TGCAGCGTTGACCCGAGGAGCGGGGGAAATGAGCAGTTCTTC
TRBJ2-1 | NA | NA | TRBV6-2/TRBV6-3 | CASRDRGASYNEQFF | TGTGCCAGCCGCGATAGAGGGGCCTCCTACAATGAGCAGTTCTTC
TRBJ1-1 | NA | NA | TRBV27 | CASRLTPNTEAFF | TGTGCCAGCCGCTTAACACCGAACACTGAAGCTTTCTTT
TRBJ1-2 | NA | few | TRBV6-2/TRBV6-3 | CASRYSGAGYTF | TGTGCCAGCAGATACTCGGGGGCCGGCTACACCTTC
TRBJ1-2 | TRBD1 | NA | TRBV4-1 | CASSPSQGANYGYTF | TGCGCCAGCAGCCCCTCACAGGGGGCGAACTATGGCTACACCTTC
TRBJ2-1 | TRBD2 | few | TRBV7-6 | CASSTSSGGLAPYNEQFF | TGTGCCAGCAGTACTTCTAGCGGGGGGCTCGCCCCCTACAATGAGCAGTTCTTC